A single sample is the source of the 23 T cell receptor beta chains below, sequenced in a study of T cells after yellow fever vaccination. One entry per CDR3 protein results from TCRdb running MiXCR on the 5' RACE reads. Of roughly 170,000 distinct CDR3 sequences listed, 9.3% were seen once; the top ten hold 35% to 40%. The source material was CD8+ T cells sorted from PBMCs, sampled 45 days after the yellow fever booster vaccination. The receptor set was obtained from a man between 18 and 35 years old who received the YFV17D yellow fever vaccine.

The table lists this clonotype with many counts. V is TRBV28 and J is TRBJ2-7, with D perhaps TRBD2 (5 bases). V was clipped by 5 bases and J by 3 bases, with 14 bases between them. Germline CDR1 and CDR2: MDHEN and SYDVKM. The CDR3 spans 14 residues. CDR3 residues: CASSMAGRIYEQYV. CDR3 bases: TGTGCCAGCAGTATGGCGGGCAGGATCTACGAGCAGTACGTC.

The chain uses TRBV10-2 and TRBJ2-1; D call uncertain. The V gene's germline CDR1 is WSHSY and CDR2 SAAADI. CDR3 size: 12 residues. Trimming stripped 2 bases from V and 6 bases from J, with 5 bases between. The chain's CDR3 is CASSEMGNEQFF. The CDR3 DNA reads TGCGCCAGCAGTGAGATGGGCAATGAGCAGTTCTTC.

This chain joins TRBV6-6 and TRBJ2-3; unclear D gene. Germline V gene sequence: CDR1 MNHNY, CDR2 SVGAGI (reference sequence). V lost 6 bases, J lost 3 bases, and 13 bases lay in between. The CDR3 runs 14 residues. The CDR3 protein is CASRNELGTDTQYF. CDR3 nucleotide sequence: TGTGCCAGCAGGAACGAGCTGGGTACAGATACGCAGTATTTT.

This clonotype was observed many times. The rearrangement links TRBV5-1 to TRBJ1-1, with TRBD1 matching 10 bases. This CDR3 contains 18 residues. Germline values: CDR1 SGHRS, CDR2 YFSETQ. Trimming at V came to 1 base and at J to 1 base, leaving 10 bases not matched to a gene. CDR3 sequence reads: CASSLHDRGRLTNTEAFF. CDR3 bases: TGCGCCAGCAGCTTGCATGACAGGGGGCGACTTACGAACACTGAAGCTTTCTTT.

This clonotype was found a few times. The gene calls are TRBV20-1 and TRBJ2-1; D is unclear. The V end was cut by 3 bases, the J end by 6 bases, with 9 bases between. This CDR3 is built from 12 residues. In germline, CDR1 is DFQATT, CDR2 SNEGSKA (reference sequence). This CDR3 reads CSARWVANEQFF. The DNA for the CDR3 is TGCAGTGCTAGGTGGGTCGCCAATGAGCAGTTCTTC.

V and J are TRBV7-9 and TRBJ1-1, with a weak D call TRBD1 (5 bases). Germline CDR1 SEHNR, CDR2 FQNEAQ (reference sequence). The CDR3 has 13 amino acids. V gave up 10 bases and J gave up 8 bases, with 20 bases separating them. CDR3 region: CAISPPSTVEAFF. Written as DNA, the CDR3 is TGTGCCATCTCGCCGCCCTCGACAGTAGAAGCTTTCTTT.

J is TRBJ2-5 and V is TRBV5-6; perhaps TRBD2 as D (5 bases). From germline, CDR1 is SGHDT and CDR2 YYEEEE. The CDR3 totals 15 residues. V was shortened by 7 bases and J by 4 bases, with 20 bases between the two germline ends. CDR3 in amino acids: CASREAAALRETQYF. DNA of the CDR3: TGTGCCAGCCGCGAAGCGGCGGCCCTTCGAGAGACCCAGTACTTC.

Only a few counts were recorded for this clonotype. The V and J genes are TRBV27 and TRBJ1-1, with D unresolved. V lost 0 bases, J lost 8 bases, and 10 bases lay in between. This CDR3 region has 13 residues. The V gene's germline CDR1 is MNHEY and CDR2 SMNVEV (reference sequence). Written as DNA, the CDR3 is TGTGCCAGCAGTTTATCTGGTGAGCGGGAAGCTTTCTTT. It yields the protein CASSLSGEREAFF.

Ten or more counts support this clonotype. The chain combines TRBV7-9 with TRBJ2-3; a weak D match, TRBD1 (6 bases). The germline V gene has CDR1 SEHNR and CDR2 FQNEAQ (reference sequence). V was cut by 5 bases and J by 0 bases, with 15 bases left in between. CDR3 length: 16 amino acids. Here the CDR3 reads CASSHRDTTSTDTQYF. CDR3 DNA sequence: TGTGCCAGCAGCCACCGGGACACGACTAGCACAGATACGCAGTATTTT.

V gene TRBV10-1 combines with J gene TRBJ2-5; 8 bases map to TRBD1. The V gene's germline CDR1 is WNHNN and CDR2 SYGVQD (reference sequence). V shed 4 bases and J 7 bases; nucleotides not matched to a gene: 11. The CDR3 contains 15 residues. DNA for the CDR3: TGCGCCAGCAGTGCCGGACAGGGCTTATCCGGGACCCAGTACTTC. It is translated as CASSAGQGLSGTQYF.

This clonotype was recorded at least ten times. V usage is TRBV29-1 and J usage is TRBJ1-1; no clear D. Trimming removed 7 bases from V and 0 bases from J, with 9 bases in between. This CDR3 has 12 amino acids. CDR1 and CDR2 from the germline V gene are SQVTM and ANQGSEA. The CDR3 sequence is CSAHILNTEAFF. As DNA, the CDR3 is TGCAGCGCCCATATCCTGAACACTGAAGCTTTCTTT.

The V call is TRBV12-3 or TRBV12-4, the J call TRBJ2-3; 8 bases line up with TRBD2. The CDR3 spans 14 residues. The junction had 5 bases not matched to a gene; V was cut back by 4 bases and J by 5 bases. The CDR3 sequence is CASSSGGGLDTQYF. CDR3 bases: TGTGCCAGCAGTTCCGGCGGGGGGTTAGATACGCAGTATTTT.

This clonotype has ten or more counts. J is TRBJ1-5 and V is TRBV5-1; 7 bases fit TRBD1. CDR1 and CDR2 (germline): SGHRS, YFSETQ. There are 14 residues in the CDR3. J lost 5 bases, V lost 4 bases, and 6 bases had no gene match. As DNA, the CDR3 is TGCGCCAGCAGCCAGTGGACAGGCGATCAGCCCCAGCATTTT. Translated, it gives CASSQWTGDQPQHF.

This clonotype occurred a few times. This CDR3 reads CASSYSIGGLQFF. The DNA for the CDR3 is TGTGCCAGCAGTTACTCGATTGGGGGTCTTCAGTTCTTC. V is TRBV6-5 and J is TRBJ2-1; D possibly matches TRBD1 or TRBD2 (5 bases each). This CDR3 comprises 13 residues. Trimming left V 0 bases short and J 13 bases short, with 13 bases between. Germline CDR1 and CDR2: MNHEY and SVGAGI.

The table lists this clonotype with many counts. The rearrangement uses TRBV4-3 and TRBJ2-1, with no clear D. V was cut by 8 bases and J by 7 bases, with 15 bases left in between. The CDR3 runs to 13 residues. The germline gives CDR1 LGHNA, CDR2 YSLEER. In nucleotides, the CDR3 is TGCGCCAGCGAGGCAGCCTTGGGGAATGAGCAGTTCTTC. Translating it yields CASEAALGNEQFF.

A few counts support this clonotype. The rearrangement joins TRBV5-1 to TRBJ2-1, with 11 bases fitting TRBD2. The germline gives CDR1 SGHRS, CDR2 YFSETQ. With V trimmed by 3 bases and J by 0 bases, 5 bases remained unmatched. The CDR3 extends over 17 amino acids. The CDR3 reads CASSYRLAGLSYNEQFF. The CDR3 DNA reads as TGCGCCAGCAGCTATCGACTAGCGGGGCTCTCCTACAATGAGCAGTTCTTC.

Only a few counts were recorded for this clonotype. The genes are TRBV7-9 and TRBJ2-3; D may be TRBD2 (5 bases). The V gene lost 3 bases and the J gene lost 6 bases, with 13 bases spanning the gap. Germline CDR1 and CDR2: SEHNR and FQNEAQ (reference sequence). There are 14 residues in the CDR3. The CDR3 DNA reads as TGTGCCAGCAGCTTGGACTCTTCATCGGATACGCAGTATTTT. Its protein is CASSLDSSSDTQYF.

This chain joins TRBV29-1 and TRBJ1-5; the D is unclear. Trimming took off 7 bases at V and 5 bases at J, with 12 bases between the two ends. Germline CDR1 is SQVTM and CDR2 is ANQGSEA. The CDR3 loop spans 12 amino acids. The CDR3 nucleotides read TGCAGCGCCACCATCCCCCATCAGCCCCAGCATTTT. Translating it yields CSATIPHQPQHF.

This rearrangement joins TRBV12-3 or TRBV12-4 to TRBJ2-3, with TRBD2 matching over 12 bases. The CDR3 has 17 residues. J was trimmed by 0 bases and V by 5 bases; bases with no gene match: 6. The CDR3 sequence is CASSQLAGGPSTDTQYF. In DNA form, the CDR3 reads TGTGCCAGCAGTCAACTAGCGGGGGGACCGAGCACAGATACGCAGTATTTT.

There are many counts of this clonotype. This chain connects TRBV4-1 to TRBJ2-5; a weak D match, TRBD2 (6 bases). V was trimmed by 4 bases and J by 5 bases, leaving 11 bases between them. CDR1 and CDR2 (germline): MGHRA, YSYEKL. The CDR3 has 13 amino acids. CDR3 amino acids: CASSRDFVETQYF. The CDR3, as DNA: TGCGCCAGCAGCCGGGACTTTGTGGAGACCCAGTACTTC.

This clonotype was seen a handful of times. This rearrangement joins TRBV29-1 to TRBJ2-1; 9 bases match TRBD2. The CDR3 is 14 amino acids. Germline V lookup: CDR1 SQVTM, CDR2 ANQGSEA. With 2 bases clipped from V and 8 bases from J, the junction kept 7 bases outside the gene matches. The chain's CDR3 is CSVELPSGVYEQFF. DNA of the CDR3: TGCAGCGTTGAACTGCCTAGCGGGGTCTATGAGCAGTTCTTC.

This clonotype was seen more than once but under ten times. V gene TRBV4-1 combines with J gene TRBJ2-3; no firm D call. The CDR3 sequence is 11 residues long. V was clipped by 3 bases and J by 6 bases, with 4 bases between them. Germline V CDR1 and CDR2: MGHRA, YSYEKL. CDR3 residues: CASSHIDTQYF. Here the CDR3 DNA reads TGCGCCAGCAGCCATATCGATACGCAGTATTTT.

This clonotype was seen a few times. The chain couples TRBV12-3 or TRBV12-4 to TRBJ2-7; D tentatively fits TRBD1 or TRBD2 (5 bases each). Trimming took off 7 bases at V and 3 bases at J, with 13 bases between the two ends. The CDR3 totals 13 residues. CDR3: CASTPGAVYEQYF. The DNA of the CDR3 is TGTGCCAGCACCCCCGGGGCGGTCTACGAGCAGTACTTC.